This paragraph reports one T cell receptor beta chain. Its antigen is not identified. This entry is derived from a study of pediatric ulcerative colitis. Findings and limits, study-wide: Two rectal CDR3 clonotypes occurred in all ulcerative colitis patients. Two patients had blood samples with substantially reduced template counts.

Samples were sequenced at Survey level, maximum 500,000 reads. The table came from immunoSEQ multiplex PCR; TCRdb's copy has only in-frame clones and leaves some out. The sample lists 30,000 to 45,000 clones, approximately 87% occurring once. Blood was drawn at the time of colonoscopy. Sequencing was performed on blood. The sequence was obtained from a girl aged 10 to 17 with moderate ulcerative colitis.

This CDR3 reads CASSLGGKAVQNEQFF. The CDR3 DNA reads as TGCGCCAGCAGCTTGGGGGGAAAAGCGGTCCAGAATGAGCAGTTCTTC. The V gene is TRBV5-1, the J gene TRBJ2-1; the D gene is possibly TRBD2 (5 bases). Between the trimmed V and J ends, which lost 0 bases and 7 bases, there was a span of 17 bases. Germline V gene data show CDR1 as SGHRS and CDR2 as YFSETQ. This CDR3 has 16 residues. The full variable domain, completed using reference TRBV5-1 and TRBJ2-1, is KAGVTQTPRYLIKTRGQQVTLSCSPISGHRSVSWYQQTPGQGLQFLFEYFSETQRNKGNFPGRFSGRQFSNSRSEMNVSTLELGDSALYLCASSLGGKAVQNEQFFGPGTRLTVL.